This T cell receptor beta chain was recovered during a study of T-cell memory formation after mild COVID-19. TCRdb used MiXCR to reprocess the 5' RACE reads, holding one entry per CDR3 protein. The data hold roughly 610,000 distinct CDR3 sequences, with 15% to 20% observed a single time. J gave up 4 bases and V 2 bases, and 4 bases lay outside the gene matches. The CDR3 is 13 amino acids. The V gene's germline CDR1 is DFQATT and CDR2 SNEGSKA (reference sequence). Sequences were obtained from PBMCs or a T cell subset sorted from them (not recorded which). The gene calls are TRBV20-1 and TRBJ2-7; 8 nucleotides match TRBD1. This receptor was obtained from an adult woman who had mild COVID-19 (a few samples of this study predate the infection). Cell type and time point are not known. CDR3 loop: CSARRTGSYEQYF. DNA of the CDR3: TGCAGTGCTAGAAGGACAGGGTCGTACGAGCAGTACTTC.